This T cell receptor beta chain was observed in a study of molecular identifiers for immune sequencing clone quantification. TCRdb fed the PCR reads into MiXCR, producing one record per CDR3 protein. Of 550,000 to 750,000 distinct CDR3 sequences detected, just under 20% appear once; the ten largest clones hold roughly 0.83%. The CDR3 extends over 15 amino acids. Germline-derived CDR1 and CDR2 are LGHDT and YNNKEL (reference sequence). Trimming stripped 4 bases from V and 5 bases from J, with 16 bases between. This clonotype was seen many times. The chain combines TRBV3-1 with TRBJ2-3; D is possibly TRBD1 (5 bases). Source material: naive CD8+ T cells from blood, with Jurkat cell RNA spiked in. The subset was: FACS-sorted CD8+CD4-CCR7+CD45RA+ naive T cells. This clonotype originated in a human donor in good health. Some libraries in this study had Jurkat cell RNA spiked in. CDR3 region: CASSPRTPLGDTQYF. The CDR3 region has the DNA TGTGCCAGCAGCCCCAGGACACCCCTGGGAGATACGCAGTATTTT.